The sequence of this T cell receptor beta chain was determined in a study of shared clonotypes between healthy human individuals. As for the study in general: CD4 naive and CD4 memory each took three plates per donor, while CD8 naive took two and CD8 memory one. General observations from the study: Generation probabilities of non-shared clonotypes were lower (relative to those shared by all four donors). Among four donors, roughly 5% of naive CD4 clonotypes were found in common.

Germline CDR1 and CDR2: MNHEY and SVGAGI. The CDR3 runs to 14 residues. With V trimmed by 6 bases and J by 6 bases, 7 bases remained unmatched. As regards this clone: The antigen is unknown.

Each PCR replicate from the sorted subsets contained 150 to 200 ng DNA, which is about 31,000 T cell genomes. Method: immunoSEQ multiplex PCR; TCRdb's copy keeps in-frame clones and lacks some. The sample contains more than 2 million clones, approximately 96% of which appear only once. This chain connects TRBV6-5 to TRBJ2-7; TRBD1 agrees at 11 bases. This receptor was taken from a man between 18 and 29 years old in good health. Specimen: naive CD4+ T cells sorted from blood. The subset is: CD45RA+ positively selected. CDR3 in DNA: TGTGCCAGCAGCCAGGACAGGGGGCGTAGCGAGCAGTACTTC. It yields the protein CASSQDRGRSEQYF.